This entry is about one TCR beta chain. As yet, its antigen is unknown. Measured with immunoSEQ multiplex PCR; TCRdb has only the in-frame clones, and not every one. The repertoire has about 75,000 clones, about 85% of them found once; the top ten carry roughly a sixth. This specimen belongs to a study of OX40 agonist ivuxolimab in advanced cancers. Study observations and caveats: The specificity for antigen of the expanded peripheral T cells was not determined. At 0.1 to 3.0 mg/kg and by week 6, clonal expansion occurred in CD4+ and CD8+ blood T cells.

CDR3 size: 14 residues. V lost 7 bases to trimming and J lost 3 bases; unmatched junction nucleotides: 8. Germline lookup yields CDR1 SQVTM and CDR2 ANQGSEA. This clonotype was sampled from an adult with an advanced solid tumor such as melanoma, head and neck, liver or kidney cancer. Material: CD4+ or CD8+ T cells sorted from blood, obtained in a trial of the OX40 agonist ivuxolimab. This sequence joins TRBV29-1 and TRBJ2-3; 9 positions agree with TRBD1. The CDR3 region is CSGLPGTGTDTQYF. The CDR3 DNA sequence: TGCAGCGGCCTACCCGGGACAGGGACAGATACGCAGTATTTT.